The T cell receptor beta chain described here comes from a study of blood T cell repertoires in COVID-19. The CDR3 has 15 residues. J lost 4 bases, V lost 3 bases, and 6 bases had no gene match. The germline gives CDR1 KGHDR, CDR2 SFDVKD. Cohorts were determined from participant-reported clinical history. Some clones are missing from TCRdb's copy, which holds only in-frame ones; the method was immunoSEQ multiplex PCR. The data hold a few hundred thousand clones, with roughly 90% observed a single time. Sample: PBMCs or T cells enriched from blood (not recorded which). This chain links TRBV24-1 with TRBJ2-5, with 8 bases that match TRBD1. The TCR originated in a woman between 45 and 65 years old who had recovered from COVID-19. The CDR3 sequence is CATSDATGAGETQYF. CDR3 DNA: TGTGCCACCAGTGATGCGACAGGGGCGGGAGAGACCCAGTACTTC.